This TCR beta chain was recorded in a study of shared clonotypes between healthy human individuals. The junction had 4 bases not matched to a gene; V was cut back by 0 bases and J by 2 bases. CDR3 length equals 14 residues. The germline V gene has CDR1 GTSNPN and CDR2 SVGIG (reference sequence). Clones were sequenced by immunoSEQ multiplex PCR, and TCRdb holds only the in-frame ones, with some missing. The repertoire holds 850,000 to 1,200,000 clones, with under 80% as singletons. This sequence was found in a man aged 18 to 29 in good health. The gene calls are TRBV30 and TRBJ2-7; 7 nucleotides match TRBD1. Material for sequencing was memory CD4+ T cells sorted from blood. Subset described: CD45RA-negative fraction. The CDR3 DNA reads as TGTGCCTGGAGTGTACAGGGGCCCCCCTACGAGCAGTACTTC. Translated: CAWSVQGPPYEQYF.